This TCR beta chain was documented in a study of response to subunit inactivated influenza vaccine (dated by TCRdb to between 2017 and 2018). Background for the entire study: Deep quantitative profiling of the T cell receptor repertoire was used in the study to follow responses to a trivalent subunit inactivated influenza vaccine. The study at large found these results: The authors proposed that each seasonal influenza vaccination may bring in only a limited number of new T cells.

As regards this clonotype: Its recognized antigen is unknown. Base-call qualities are not available, and no considerably larger clone is one nucleotide away.

Receptor libraries were prepared by RT-PCR. The sequencing machine was an Illumina HiSeq 2500. The public reads were reprocessed in TCRdb via fastp at Q25 and MiXCR, keeping in-frame beta chains. CDR3 protein sequences are deduplicated, and each keeps its most common genes and DNA. The sample table records 590,000 or so distinct CDR3 sequences; approximately 15% of these occur just once. 6% to 9.5% of the sample goes to the ten largest clones. CDR1 and CDR2 are drawn from the germline V gene: SGHRS, YFSETQ. From its cysteine to its phenylalanine, the CDR3 spans 16 amino acids. CDR3 DNA is the only sequence kept; it has 48 bases, read in frame from the first base. V gives up 2 bases and J gives up 1 base, and the segment between their germline ends measures 15 bases.

The source is a man aged 50 or older who received an inactivated influenza vaccine. Donor details come from another sample of the same person, matched by shared clones. Sequencing was performed on PBMCs from blood, taken 14 to 15 days before vaccination. The V and J genes are TRBV5-1 and TRBJ1-1, with TRBD1 tentatively as D gene (6 bases match). The sequenced DNA: TGCGCCAGCAGCTTAGGGGGTATCTTCAGGAACACTGAAGCTTTCTTT. The resulting protein is CASSLGGIFRNTEAFF.